Listed below are T cell receptor beta chains from one sample, sequenced in a study of lung T cells in sarcoidosis with Löfgren's syndrome. TCRdb reprocessed the reads via MiXCR and lists one record per CDR3 protein. Seen here are more than 50,000 distinct CDR3 sequences, approximately 22% observed once, and the top ten hold less than 2.5%. Sequenced material: CD4+ T cells from PBMCs. Every receptor here comes from a human donor with sarcoidosis (Löfgren's syndrome or another form), or a control subject (not recorded which). CDR3s include the opening cysteine and the closing phenylalanine or tryptophan. D genes are given only for firm matches. Expanded clones get a size class; other rows say once, few or many, or leave the size out.

d_call j_call cdr3_length v_call clone_size cdr3_nt cdr3_aa
TRBD1 TRBJ1-2 14 TRBV28 many TGTGCCAGCAAATTAGGGACAGGGTATACTGGCTACACCTTC CASKLGTGYTGYTF
TRBD2 TRBJ2-3 16 TRBV4-1 - TGCGCCAGCAGCGTACTAGCGGGAGCGACCGCAGATACGCAGTATTTT CASSVLAGATADTQYF
TRBD2 TRBJ2-5 21 TRBV4-2 - TGTGCCAGCAGCCCGAGTCGGGCGGGGGGAAACTCCAACCGATACCAAGAGACCCAGTACTTC CASSPSRAGGNSNRYQETQYF
- TRBJ1-1 16 TRBV12-3/TRBV12-4 - TGTGCCAGCAGTTCCTCACGCCCCGGGGCTTACACTGAAGCTTTCTTT CASSSSRPGAYTEAFF
TRBD2 TRBJ2-3 17 TRBV5-1 - TGCGCCAGCAGCTTGACGGGGGGGAACCCCTTGACAGATACGCAGTATTTT CASSLTGGNPLTDTQYF
TRBD2 TRBJ2-3 16 TRBV24-1 - TGTGCCACCAGTGATGGACCGGGGGGGGCGCACGATACGCAGTATTTT CATSDGPGGAHDTQYF
TRBD2 TRBJ2-3 15 TRBV10-1 many TGCGCCAGCAGTGCCGGGACTAGCGGTGTTCGTACGCAGTATTTT CASSAGTSGVRTQYF
TRBD1 TRBJ1-1 13 TRBV6-1 many TGTGCCAGCAGCTTTCCTCCGGGACAGAGAGCTTTCTTT CASSFPPGQRAFF
- TRBJ2-5 15 TRBV18 many TGTGCCAGCTCACCCCCCCTGCGAGGTCAAGAGACCCAGTACTTC CASSPPLRGQETQYF
- TRBJ2-4 16 TRBV28 many TGTGCCAGCAGTTCCACCCCGAAGGGGTCAATAAACATTCAGTACTTC CASSSTPKGSINIQYF
- TRBJ1-5 15 TRBV2 few TGTGCCAGCAGTGAGCAGGGGATTAGCAATCAGCCCCAGCATTTT CASSEQGISNQPQHF
TRBD2 TRBJ2-1 15 TRBV25-1 many TGTGCCAGCAGCGCAAGCGGGGGGAGCTACAATGAGCAGTTCTTC CASSASGGSYNEQFF